These 11 T cell receptor beta chains originate from one sample sequenced in a study of blood T cell repertoires in COVID-19. The data were produced by immunoSEQ multiplex PCR, yet TCRdb's version contains in-frame clones alone and is incomplete. Found here are some 220,000 clones, 75% to 85% of them singletons; the top ten hold approximately 5.7%. The sequenced sample was peripheral blood. The receptor set was obtained from a human donor in a cohort sampled during active COVID-19.

The genes are TRBV27 and TRBJ1-2; D is ambiguous. Germline loops: CDR1 MNHEY, CDR2 SMNVEV (reference sequence). The CDR3 spans 15 residues. The ends were cut back, 2 bases at V and 2 bases at J, with 12 bases in the middle. The CDR3 DNA reads as TGTGCCAGCAGTTTACGAGCGGTCAGCAACTATGGCTACACCTTC. Amino acid sequence: CASSLRAVSNYGYTF.

The genes are TRBV5-8 and TRBJ2-1, with a weak D call TRBD1 (7 bases). The V end was cut by 2 bases, the J end by 0 bases, with 12 bases between. The CDR3 is made up of 16 amino acids. Germline V CDR1 and CDR2: SGHTS, YDEGEE. The chain's CDR3 is CASSFNQGGSYNEQFF. CDR3 nucleotide sequence: TGTGCCAGCAGCTTTAATCAGGGGGGCTCCTACAATGAGCAGTTCTTC.

The chain links TRBV5-1 to TRBJ1-4; 7 bases are shared with TRBD1. The length of the CDR3 is 15 residues. Per the germline V gene, CDR1 is SGHRS and CDR2 is YFSETQ. V lost 5 bases and J lost 2; bases outside the gene matches: 6. The CDR3, as DNA: TGCGCCAGCAGTGTTACAGGGGCGACTAATGAAAAACTGTTTTTT. This translates into CASSVTGATNEKLFF.

V gene TRBV27 combines with J gene TRBJ1-6; 10 bases match TRBD1. The CDR3 contains 19 residues. CDR1 and CDR2 (germline): MNHEY, SMNVEV (reference sequence). J gave up 4 bases and V 5 bases, and 14 bases lay outside the gene matches. Here the CDR3 DNA reads TGTGCCAGCAGTAGATCCGGGGGACAGGGGAGGGTTTATAATTCACCCCTCCACTTT. This gives the protein CASSRSGGQGRVYNSPLHF.

V gene TRBV6-6 combines with J gene TRBJ2-5; D is possibly TRBD2 (5 bases). V gave up 10 bases and J gave up 4 bases, with 16 bases separating them. Germline assignment: CDR1 MNHNY and CDR2 SVGAGI (reference sequence). This CDR3 has 13 amino acids. CDR3 region: CATGVSLGETQYF. The CDR3 DNA follows: TGTGCCACCGGGGTCTCTCTGGGAGAGACCCAGTACTTC.

This chain links TRBV27 with TRBJ1-3, with D unclear. CDR1 is MNHEY, CDR2 SMNVEV, per germline (reference sequence). CDR3 length: 15 residues. V lost 0 bases, J lost 2 bases, and 8 bases lay in between. The CDR3 sequence: CASSLSLGTGNTIYF. Here the CDR3 DNA reads TGTGCCAGCAGTTTATCTCTCGGGACTGGAAACACCATATATTTT.

V usage is TRBV30 and J usage is TRBJ2-7; maybe TRBD1 (6 bases). This CDR3 is 15 amino acids long. Germline V gives CDR1 GTSNPN, CDR2 SVGIG (reference sequence). Trimming removed 0 bases from V and 0 bases from J, with 12 bases in between. The CDR3 loop is CAWSVQGGRSYEQYF. CDR3 DNA: TGTGCCTGGAGTGTACAGGGTGGGCGCTCCTACGAGCAGTACTTC.

This chain links TRBV12-2 with TRBJ2-7; TRBD1 was called by the table and not checked on the DNA. TRBV12-2 is given as a pseudogene. The CDR3 has 17 amino acids. The CDR3, as DNA: TGTGCAAGTCGCTTAGCCGTCCGGGACAGGGGGGACTACGAGCAGTACTTC. This codes for CASRLAVRDRGDYEQYF.

This chain uses TRBV12-5 with TRBJ2-3; tentatively, D is TRBD2 (5 bases). V was shortened by 7 bases and J by 1 base, with 12 bases between the two germline ends. This CDR3 region has 14 residues. CDR1 LGHNT and CDR2 FRNRAP come from the germline V gene. The CDR3 nucleotides read TGTGCTAGTGCCCTTGACGGGGGCACAGATACGCAGTATTTT. As protein: CASALDGGTDTQYF.

The chain recombines TRBV10-3 with TRBJ2-7; 7 positions match TRBD2. The V and J ends lost 0 bases and 0 bases, in that order; junction bases with no gene match: 8. CDR3 length: 17 residues. Germline CDR1 is ENHRY and CDR2 is SYGVKD. This chain's CDR3 is CAISESLVGGNSYEQYF. DNA for the CDR3: TGTGCCATCAGTGAGTCGTTAGTCGGGGGGAACTCCTACGAGCAGTACTTC.

The V and J genes are TRBV7-2 and TRBJ2-7; D is uncertain. Trimming cost V 0 bases and J 7 bases, with 16 bases left between them. CDR1 is SGHTA and CDR2 is FQGNSA in the germline V gene. The CDR3 length is 15 residues. The CDR3 loop is CASSLAGGPTREQYF. The CDR3 DNA sequence: TGTGCCAGCAGCTTAGCTGGCGGCCCTACGAGGGAGCAGTACTTC.